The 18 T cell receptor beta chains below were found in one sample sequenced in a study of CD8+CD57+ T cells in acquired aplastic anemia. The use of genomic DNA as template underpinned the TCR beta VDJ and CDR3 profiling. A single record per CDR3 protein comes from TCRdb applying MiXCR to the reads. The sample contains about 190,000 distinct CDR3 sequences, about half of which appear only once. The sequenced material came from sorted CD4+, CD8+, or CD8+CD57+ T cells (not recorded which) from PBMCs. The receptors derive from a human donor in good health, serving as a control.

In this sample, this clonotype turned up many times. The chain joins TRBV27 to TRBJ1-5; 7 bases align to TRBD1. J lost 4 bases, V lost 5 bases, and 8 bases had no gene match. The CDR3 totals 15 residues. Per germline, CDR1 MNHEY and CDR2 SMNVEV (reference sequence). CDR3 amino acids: CASSKTGRRNQPQHF. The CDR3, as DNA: TGTGCCAGCAGTAAGACAGGGAGAAGGAATCAGCCCCAGCATTTT.

In DNA, the CDR3 is TGTGCCAGCAGTCCCTACCTGAGACTCGGGGGTAGCAATCAGCCCCAGCATTTT. Amino acid sequence: CASSPYLRLGGSNQPQHF. This chain connects TRBV27 to TRBJ1-5, with a weak D call TRBD1 (5 bases). The germline V gene encodes CDR1 MNHEY and CDR2 SMNVEV (reference sequence). V was pared by 5 bases and J by 0 bases, with 20 bases between. The CDR3 consists of 18 residues.

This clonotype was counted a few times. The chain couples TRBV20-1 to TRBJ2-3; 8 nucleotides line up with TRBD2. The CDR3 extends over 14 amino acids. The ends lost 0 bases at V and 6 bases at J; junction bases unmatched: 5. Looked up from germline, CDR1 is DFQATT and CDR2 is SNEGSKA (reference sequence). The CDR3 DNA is TGCAGTGCTAGAGATAGCGGGATTGGGGATACGCAGTATTTT. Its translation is CSARDSGIGDTQYF.

This chain's CDR3 is CASSQERSGNTIYF. In nucleotides, the CDR3 is TGTGCCAGCAGCCAAGAACGCTCTGGAAACACCATATATTTT. This chain links TRBV7-3 with TRBJ1-3; no firm D call. Germline V gives CDR1 SGHTA, CDR2 FQGTGA. Trimming took 5 bases from V and 0 from J, leaving 8 bases between them. The CDR3 covers 14 residues.

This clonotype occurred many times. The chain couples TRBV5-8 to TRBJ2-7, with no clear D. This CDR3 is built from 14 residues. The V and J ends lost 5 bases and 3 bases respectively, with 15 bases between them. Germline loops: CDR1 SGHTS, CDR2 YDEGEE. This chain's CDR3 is CASRQTLTLYEQYF. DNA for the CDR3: TGTGCCAGCAGGCAAACACTTACCCTCTACGAGCAGTACTTC.

This chain's CDR3 is CASSQRTSGEGAYVTPLHF. In DNA, the CDR3 is TGTGCCAGCAGCCAAAGGACTAGCGGGGAGGGGGCGTACGTGACACCCCTCCACTTT. The chain couples TRBV2 to TRBJ1-6; 7 positions agree with TRBD1. The CDR3 is 19 amino acids. Unmatched junction bases numbered 25, after V lost 6 bases and J lost 11 bases. Germline-derived CDR1 and CDR2 are SNHLY and FYNNEI.

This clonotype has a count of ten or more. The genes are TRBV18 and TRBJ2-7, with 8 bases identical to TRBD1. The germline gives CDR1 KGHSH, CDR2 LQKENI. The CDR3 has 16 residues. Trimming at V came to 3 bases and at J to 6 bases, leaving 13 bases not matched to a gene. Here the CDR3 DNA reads TGTGCCAGCTCACCGGGGTATTCCCAGGGGGCTATCGAGCAGTACTTC. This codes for CASSPGYSQGAIEQYF.

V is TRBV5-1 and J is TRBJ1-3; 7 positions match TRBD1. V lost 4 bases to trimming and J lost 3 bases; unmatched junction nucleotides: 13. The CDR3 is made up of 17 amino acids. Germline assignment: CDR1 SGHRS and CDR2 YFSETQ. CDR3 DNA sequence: TGCGCCAGCAGCGTCCGACAGGGCGGGTTAGGTGGAAACACCATATATTTT. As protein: CASSVRQGGLGGNTIYF.

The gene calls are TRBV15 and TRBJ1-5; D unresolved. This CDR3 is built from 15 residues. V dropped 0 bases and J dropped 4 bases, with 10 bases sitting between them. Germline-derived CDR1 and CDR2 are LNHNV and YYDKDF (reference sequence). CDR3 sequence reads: CATSRDRASNQPQHF. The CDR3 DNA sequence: TGTGCCACCAGCAGAGATAGGGCAAGTAATCAGCCCCAGCATTTT.

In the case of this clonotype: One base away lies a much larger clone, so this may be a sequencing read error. The chain's CDR3 is CASSQDLGSGSTIYF. The CDR3 DNA is TGCGCCAGCAGCCAAGATCTCGGCTCTGGAAGCACCATATATTTT. The rearrangement joins TRBV4-3 to TRBJ1-3; D is ambiguous. Germline V gene sequence: CDR1 LGHNA, CDR2 YSLEER. This CDR3 has 15 amino acids.

For the CDR3, the DNA is TGTGCCAGCAGCGGGACAGGGAGTCAGCCCCAGCATTTT. Translation gives CASSGTGSQPQHF. This chain joins TRBV7-2 and TRBJ1-5; 9 bases map to TRBD1. Germline V gene data show CDR1 as SGHTA and CDR2 as FQGNSA. After removal of 5 bases from V and 6 bases from J, the junction contained 2 bases not matched to a gene. The CDR3 loop spans 13 amino acids.

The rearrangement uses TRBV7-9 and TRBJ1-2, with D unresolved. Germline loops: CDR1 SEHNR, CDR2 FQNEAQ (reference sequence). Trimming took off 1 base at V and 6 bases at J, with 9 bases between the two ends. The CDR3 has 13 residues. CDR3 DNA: TGTGCCAGCAGCTTAGGGGGTGTGGATGGCTACACCTTC. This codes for CASSLGGVDGYTF.

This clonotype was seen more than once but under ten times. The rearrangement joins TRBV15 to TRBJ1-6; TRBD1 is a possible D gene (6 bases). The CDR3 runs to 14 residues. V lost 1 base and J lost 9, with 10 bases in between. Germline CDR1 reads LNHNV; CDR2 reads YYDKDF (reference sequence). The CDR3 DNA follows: TGTGCCACCAGCAGAGGAGGGGGTGGTTCACCCCTCCACTTT. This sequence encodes CATSRGGGGSPLHF.

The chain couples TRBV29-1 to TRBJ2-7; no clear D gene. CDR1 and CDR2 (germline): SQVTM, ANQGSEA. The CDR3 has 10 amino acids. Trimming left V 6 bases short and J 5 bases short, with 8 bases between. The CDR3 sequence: CSVLQDEQYF. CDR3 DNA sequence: TGCAGCGTGCTCCAGGACGAGCAGTACTTC.

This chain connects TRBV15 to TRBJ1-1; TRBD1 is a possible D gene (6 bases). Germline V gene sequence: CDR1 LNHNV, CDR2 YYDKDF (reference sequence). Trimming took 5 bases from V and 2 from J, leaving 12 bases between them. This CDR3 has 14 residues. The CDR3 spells CATSRGGENTEAFF. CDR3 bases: TGTGCCACCAGCCGAGGGGGGGAAAACACTGAAGCTTTCTTT.

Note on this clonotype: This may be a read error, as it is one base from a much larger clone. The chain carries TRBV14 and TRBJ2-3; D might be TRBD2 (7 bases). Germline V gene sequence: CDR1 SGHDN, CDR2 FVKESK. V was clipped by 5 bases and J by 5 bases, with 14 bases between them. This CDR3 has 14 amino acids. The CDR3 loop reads CASSYGGAVDTQYF. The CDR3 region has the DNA TGTGCCAGCAGCTATGGGGGGGCCGTAGATACGCAGTATTTT.

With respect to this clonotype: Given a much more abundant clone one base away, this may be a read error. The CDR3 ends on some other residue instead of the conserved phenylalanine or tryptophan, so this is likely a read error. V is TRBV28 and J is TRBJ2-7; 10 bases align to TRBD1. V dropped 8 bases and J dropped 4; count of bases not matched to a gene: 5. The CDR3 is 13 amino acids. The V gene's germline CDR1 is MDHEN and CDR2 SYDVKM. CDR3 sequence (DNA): TGTGCCAGCCGGGGACAGGGGATTTACGAGCAGTACCTC. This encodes CASRGQGIYEQYL.

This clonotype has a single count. The CDR3 region has the DNA TGTGCCAGCAGTGACATGACGTACTACGAGCAGTACTTC. Its translation is CASSDMTYYEQYF. This chain uses TRBV6-1 with TRBJ2-7; D remains ambiguous. V was clipped by 3 bases and J by 3 bases, with 9 bases between them. The CDR3 is 13 residues long. CDR1 MNHNS and CDR2 SASEGT come from the germline V gene.